Listed here is a single TCR beta chain. Its antigen is as yet unknown. The sample comes from a study of cytomegalovirus exposure and HLA in healthy donors. Study-wide points: Published work reported that the classifier diagnosed cytomegalovirus status with high specificity and sensitivity.

In the PCR, 60 Vbeta and 13 Jbeta primers were used. Clones were read by immunoSEQ multiplex PCR, and TCRdb kept only the in-frame ones, dropping some. Of more than 85,000 clones in the sample, roughly 76% were seen once. What was sequenced was PBMCs. This TCR was sampled from a man younger than 45 in good health and CMV-seropositive.

The CDR3 nucleotides are TGCGCCAGCAGCCTCCCCGGACAGGGGGCGTATGGCTACACCTTC. This codes for CASSLPGQGAYGYTF. The chain carries TRBV4-1 and TRBJ1-2; 11 positions agree with TRBD1. Unmatched junction bases numbered 6, after V lost 4 bases and J lost 5 bases. The length of the CDR3 is 15 residues. CDR1 and CDR2 from the germline V gene are MGHRA and YSYEKL.